One and the same sample provided the 2 T cell receptor beta chains below, sequenced in a study of T-cell memory formation after mild COVID-19. TCRdb used MiXCR to reprocess the 5' RACE reads, holding one entry per CDR3 protein. There are 350,000 or so distinct CDR3 sequences in the sample; more than 20% occur only once, and roughly a fifth lies in the top ten. The source material was PBMCs or a T cell subset sorted from them (not recorded which). These receptors all stem from a man aged 18 to 29 who had mild COVID-19 (a few samples of this study predate the infection). Cell type and time point are not known.

This chain connects TRBV29-1 to TRBJ2-7; D is uncertain. The V and J ends lost 7 bases and 9 bases respectively, with 19 bases between them. There are 12 residues in the CDR3. Germline lookup yields CDR1 SQVTM and CDR2 ANQGSEA. CDR3 protein: CSAQEVGPGQYF. Written as DNA, the CDR3 is TGCAGCGCCCAAGAGGTTGGCCCGGGGCAGTACTTC.

The V gene is TRBV7-2, the J gene TRBJ2-1; weak D call: TRBD2 (9 bases). CDR3 length: 21 amino acids. V was trimmed by 4 bases and J by 3 bases, leaving 31 bases between them. The germline V gene has CDR1 SGHTA and CDR2 FQGNSA. CDR3 residues: CASSSRPGGAGGGRYYNEQFF. CDR3 bases: TGTGCCAGCAGCTCGAGACCAGGGGGCGCGGGAGGGGGGAGGTACTACAATGAGCAGTTCTTC.